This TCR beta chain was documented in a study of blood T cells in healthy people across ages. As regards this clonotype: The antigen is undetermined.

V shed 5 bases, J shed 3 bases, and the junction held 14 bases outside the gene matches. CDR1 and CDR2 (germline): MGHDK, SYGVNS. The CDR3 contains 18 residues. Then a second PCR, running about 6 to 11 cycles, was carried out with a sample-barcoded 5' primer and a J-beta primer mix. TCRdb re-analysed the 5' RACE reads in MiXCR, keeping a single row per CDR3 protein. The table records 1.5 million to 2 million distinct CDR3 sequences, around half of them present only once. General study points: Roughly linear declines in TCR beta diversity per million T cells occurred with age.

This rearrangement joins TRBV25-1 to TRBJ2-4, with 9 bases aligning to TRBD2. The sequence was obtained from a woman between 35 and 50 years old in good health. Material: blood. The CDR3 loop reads CASSPRTSANPIKNIQYF. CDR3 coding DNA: TGTGCCAGCAGTCCTCGGACTAGCGCAAACCCCATCAAAAACATTCAGTACTTC. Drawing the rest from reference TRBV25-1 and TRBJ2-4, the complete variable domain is EADIYQTPRYLVIGTGKKITLECSQTMGHDKMYWYQQDPGMELHLIHYSYGVNSTEKGDLSSESTVSRIRTEHFPLTLESARPSHTSQYLCASSPRTSANPIKNIQYFGAGTRLSVL.